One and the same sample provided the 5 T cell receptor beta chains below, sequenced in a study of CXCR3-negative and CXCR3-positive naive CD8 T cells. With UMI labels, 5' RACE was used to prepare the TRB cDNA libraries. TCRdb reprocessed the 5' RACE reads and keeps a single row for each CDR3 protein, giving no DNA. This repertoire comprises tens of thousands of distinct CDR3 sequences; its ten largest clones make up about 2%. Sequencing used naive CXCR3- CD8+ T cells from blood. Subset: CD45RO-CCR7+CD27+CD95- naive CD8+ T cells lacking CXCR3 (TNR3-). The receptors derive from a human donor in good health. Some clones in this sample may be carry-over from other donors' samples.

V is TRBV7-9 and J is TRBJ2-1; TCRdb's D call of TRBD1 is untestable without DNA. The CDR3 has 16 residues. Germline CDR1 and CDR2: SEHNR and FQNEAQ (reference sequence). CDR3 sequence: CASSLTGEGTYNEQFF. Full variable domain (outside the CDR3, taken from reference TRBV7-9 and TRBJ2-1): DTGVSQNPRHKITKRGQNVTFRCDPISEHNRLYWYRQTLGQGPEFLTYFQNEAQLEKSRLLSDRFSAERPKGSFSTLEIQRTEQGDSAMYLCASSLTGEGTYNEQFFGPGTRLTVL.

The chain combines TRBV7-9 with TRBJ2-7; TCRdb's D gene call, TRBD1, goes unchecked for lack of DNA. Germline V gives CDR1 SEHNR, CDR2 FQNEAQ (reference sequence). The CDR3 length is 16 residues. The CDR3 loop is CASSLEMTGTLYEQYF.

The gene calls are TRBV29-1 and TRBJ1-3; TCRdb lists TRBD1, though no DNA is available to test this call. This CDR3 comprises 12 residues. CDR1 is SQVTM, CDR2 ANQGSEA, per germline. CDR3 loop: CSVAGTGNTIYF. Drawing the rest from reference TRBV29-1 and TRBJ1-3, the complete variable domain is SAVISQKPSRDICQRGTSLTIQCQVDSQVTMMFWYRQQPGQSLTLIATANQGSEATYESGFVIDKFPISRPNLTFSTLTVSNMSPEDSSIYLCSVAGTGNTIYFGEGSWLTVV.

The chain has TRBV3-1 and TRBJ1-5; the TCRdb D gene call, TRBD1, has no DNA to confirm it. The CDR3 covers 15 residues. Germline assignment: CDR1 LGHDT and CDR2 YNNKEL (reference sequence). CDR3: CASSQGDRRSQPQHF.

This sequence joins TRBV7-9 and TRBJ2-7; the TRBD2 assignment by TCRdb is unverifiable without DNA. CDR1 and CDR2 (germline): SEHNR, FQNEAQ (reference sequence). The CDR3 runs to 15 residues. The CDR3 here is CASSPISGGTYEQYF.